A selection of T cell receptor beta chains follows, all from one sample in a study of monozygotic twins with inflammatory bowel disease. Reprocessing the 5' RACE reads, TCRdb reports a single entry for every CDR3 protein and omits DNA. The table gives a few hundred thousand distinct CDR3 sequences; the top ten clones make up 2% to 2.5% of it. Sample: blood. The receptors shown here come from a human donor with ulcerative colitis or Crohn's disease, or a healthy co-twin of an affected twin (not recorded which). The CDR3 runs from the conserved cysteine through the conserved F or W.

TRBJ2-2 15 TRBV6-1 CASSIPGLLSGELFF
TRBJ2-5 16 TRBV13 CASSPGLARFQETQYF
TRBJ2-2 15 TRBV11-2 CASSPLQGNTGELFF
TRBJ2-5 13 TRBV19 CASSTQGVETQYF
TRBJ2-1 13 TRBV10-3 CAITGGGGNEQFF
TRBJ1-4 14 TRBV27 CASSSQGFNEKLFF
TRBJ2-3 17 TRBV20-1 CSARDRLAGAGSDTQYF
TRBJ2-7 16 TRBV6-2/TRBV6-3 CASSYLSGGLFYEQYF
TRBJ2-7 13 TRBV5-1 CASSQNRGYEQYF
TRBJ2-2 15 TRBV20-1 CSARAPGQGLRELFF
TRBJ2-7 13 TRBV10-2 CASSEGSSYEQYF
TRBJ2-5 15 TRBV12-3/TRBV12-4 CASSFRGTRQETQYF
TRBJ1-1 12 TRBV30 CAWMKDGNVAFF
TRBJ2-1 15 TRBV28 CASSFGTSGRDEQFF
TRBJ2-6 15 TRBV7-2 CASSLAHSGANVLTF
TRBJ2-3 13 TRBV20-1 CSARTLNTDTQYF
TRBJ2-7 15 TRBV30 CAWRDSGDLSYEQYF
TRBJ1-6 13 TRBV20-1 CSARQGFNSPLHF
TRBJ1-2 12 TRBV10-2 CASSRLGDGYTF
TRBJ2-5 16 TRBV6-2/TRBV6-3 CASSYPLGGQEETQYF
TRBJ2-7 12 TRBV5-1 CASSSSGREQYF
TRBJ2-1 15 TRBV2 CASSEISGSYNEQFF
TRBJ2-2 15 TRBV12-3/TRBV12-4 CASSSQAGGLGELFF
TRBJ1-2 18 TRBV12-3/TRBV12-4 CASSLGRGTGVLGYGYTF
TRBJ1-5 14 TRBV18 CASSPPGGGQPQHF
TRBJ2-1 15 TRBV7-9 CASSLSFNQGNEQFF
TRBJ2-7 15 TRBV20-1 CSAQRGQGAAYEQYF
TRBJ2-1 15 TRBV5-1 CASSLLTETGNEQFF
TRBJ2-7 15 TRBV5-5 CASTNLPGRFYEQYF
TRBJ1-4 12 TRBV18 CASSPDPEKLFF
TRBJ2-4 13 TRBV19 CASSIPASNIQYF
TRBJ2-1 18 TRBV27 CASSSFKPPGLAIDEQFF
TRBJ2-3 16 TRBV5-1 CASSLDPGISTDTQYF
TRBJ2-3 17 TRBV7-9 CASSPRLAASSTDTQYF
TRBJ1-1 15 TRBV18 CASSPPNGVNTEAFF
TRBJ2-5 13 TRBV5-1 CASTSGGQETQYF
TRBJ2-1 17 TRBV5-1 CASSLGLPTGGYNEQFF
TRBJ2-5 18 TRBV20-1 CSASMRRPRGSSGETQYF
TRBJ2-2 17 TRBV4-2 CASSTRSRLANTGELFF
TRBJ2-3 13 TRBV2 CASLPPRTDTQYF
TRBJ2-6 14 TRBV19 CAISGGRGANVLTF